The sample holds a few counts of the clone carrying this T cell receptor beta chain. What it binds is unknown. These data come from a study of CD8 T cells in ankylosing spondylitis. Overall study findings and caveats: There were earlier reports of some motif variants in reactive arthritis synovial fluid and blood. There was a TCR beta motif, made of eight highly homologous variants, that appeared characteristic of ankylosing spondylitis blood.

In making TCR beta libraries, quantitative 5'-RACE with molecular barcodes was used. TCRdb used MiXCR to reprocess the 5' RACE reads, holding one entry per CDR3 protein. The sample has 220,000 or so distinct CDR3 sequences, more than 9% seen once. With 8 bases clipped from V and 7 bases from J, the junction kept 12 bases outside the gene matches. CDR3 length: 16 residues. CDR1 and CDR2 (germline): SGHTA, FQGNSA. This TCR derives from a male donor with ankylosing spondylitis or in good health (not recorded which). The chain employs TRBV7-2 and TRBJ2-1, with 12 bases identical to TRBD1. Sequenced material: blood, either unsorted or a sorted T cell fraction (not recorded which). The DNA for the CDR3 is TGTGCCAGCGGACGAAAGATGGGACAGGGGGCAAATGAGCAGTTCTTC. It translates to CASGRKMGQGANEQFF.